The clone carrying this T cell receptor (beta chain) was detected a few times. cDNA serving as the sequencing template came from extracted, reverse transcribed RNA. The assay was immunoSEQ multiplex PCR, and TCRdb's table has in-frame clones only and misses some. The sample comprises roughly 120,000 clones, approximately 52% of which are singletons, and approximately 29% rests with the top ten. The data were obtained in a study of CD8+ T cells in alopecia areata. With V trimmed by 7 bases and J by 8 bases, 13 bases remained unmatched. The CDR3 consists of 14 residues. Looked up from germline, CDR1 is SQVTM and CDR2 is ANQGSEA. This sample's treatment: oral pan-JAK inhibitor, 5-10 mg twice daily.

The sequencing here drew on CD8+ T cells sorted from blood, taken at week 4, from a patient treated with tofacitinib. This sequence was found in a human donor with alopecia areata. This sequence joins TRBV29-1 and TRBJ2-1; 8 bases map to TRBD1. The CDR3, as DNA: TGCAGCGCCCCACCGACAGGGGCAAGAGATGAGCAGTTCTTC. Translation: CSAPPTGARDEQFF.